This TCR beta chain emerged from a study of T cell responses to AZD1222 COVID-19 vaccine. Study-level background: Combined were second doses at about 4 or about 12 weeks. Study-wide results and caveats: Two AZD1222 doses significantly raised spike-specific TCR breadth and depth over controls. Only a handful of AZD1222 recipients were seropositive at baseline.

Sequenced by immunoSEQ multiplex PCR; TCRdb stores in-frame clones only, minus some. The sample carries 150,000 to 160,000 clones, under 95% recorded once. As regards this clone: Its target is not known.

The receptor was derived from an adult in good health. The sample was peripheral blood, taken on day 0 of AZD1222 vaccination.

The CDR3: CASDPSGRRGETQYF. CDR3 in DNA: TGTGCTAGTGACCCTAGCGGGAGACGGGGAGAGACCCAGTACTTC. The chain has TRBV12-5 and TRBJ2-5, with TRBD2 matching 10 bases. Germline CDR1 is LGHNT and CDR2 is FRNRAP. This CDR3 contains 15 residues. With 7 bases clipped from V and 4 bases from J, the junction kept 9 bases outside the gene matches.